This T cell receptor beta chain was obtained from a study of cytomegalovirus exposure and HLA in healthy donors. For the study at large: A prior study identified roughly 110 million unique TCR beta sequences from roughly 180 million T cells. General study findings and limits: From TCR beta sequences, most subjects' HLA-A and HLA-B alleles were reportedly predicted accurately. One later analysis reportedly identified an Asian-associated ancestry cluster that showed fewer N-insertions than the roughly 600-donor mean.

The table lists this clone with a count of one. Its antigen is not known. The PCR employed 60 Vbeta primers together with 13 Jbeta primers. Here immunoSEQ multiplex PCR was the method, and the copy in TCRdb shows in-frame clones only, minus some. The sample lists approximately 140,000 clones, 82% occurring once. Germline V gives CDR1 SEHNR, CDR2 FQNEAQ (reference sequence). V shed 2 bases and J shed 6 bases, with 6 bases lying between them. The CDR3 covers 12 residues. Sequenced material: PBMCs. The chain joins TRBV7-9 to TRBJ2-3; possible D gene TRBD2, 5 bases. The sequence derives from a male donor in good health and CMV-seronegative. In DNA form, the CDR3 reads TGTGCCAGCAGCTTAACGGGGGATACGCAGTATTTT. It codes for CASSLTGDTQYF.